Presented here are 18 T cell receptor beta chains from one specimen sequenced in a study of blood T cell repertoires in COVID-19. The data were produced by immunoSEQ multiplex PCR, yet TCRdb's version contains in-frame clones alone and is incomplete. This table holds 90,000 to 150,000 clones, about 90% found once. The sample taken for sequencing was peripheral blood. Receptors were obtained from a woman between 45 and 65 years old with active or convalescent COVID-19.

Comment on this clone: The same CDR3 is also encoded by other DNA sequences in this sample. The chain uses TRBV27 and TRBJ1-1, with D unclear. The CDR3 sequence is 13 residues long. Trimming stripped 2 bases from V and 2 bases from J, with 6 bases between. CDR1 is MNHEY and CDR2 is SMNVEV in the germline V gene (reference sequence). The CDR3 reads CASSLTRNTEAFF. The CDR3 DNA reads TGTGCCAGCAGTTTAACTCGTAACACTGAAGCTTTCTTT.

This rearrangement joins TRBV2 to TRBJ1-1; D not certain. V was pared by 8 bases and J by 0 bases, with 13 bases between. Germline assignment: CDR1 SNHLY and CDR2 FYNNEI. The CDR3 spans 14 residues. CDR3 amino acids: CASVPAAMNTEAFF. The CDR3 coding sequence is TGTGCCAGCGTTCCAGCGGCAATGAACACTGAAGCTTTCTTT.

The chain joins TRBV6-5 to TRBJ2-1; TRBD2 agrees at 8 bases. The CDR3 loop spans 15 amino acids. V trimming: 7 bases; J trimming: 5 bases; junction bases outside the gene matches: 10. Germline CDR1 MNHEY, CDR2 SVGAGI. CDR3 bases: TGTGCCAGCACCCCCCCGGGGGGGGCCCACAATGAGCAGTTCTTC. Amino acids: CASTPPGGAHNEQFF.

CDR3 DNA sequence: TGTGCCAGCAGACGATCGCTAGGGAGAGAAAAACTGTTTTTT. Its translation: CASRRSLGREKLFF. The chain carries TRBV28 and TRBJ1-4; D is unresolved. CDR3 length: 14 amino acids. Trimming stripped 6 bases from V and 8 bases from J, with 16 bases between. Per germline, CDR1 MDHEN and CDR2 SYDVKM.

J is TRBJ1-1 and V is TRBV28; weak D call: TRBD1 (5 bases). The CDR3 is 17 residues long. V was clipped by 1 base and J by 3 bases, with 18 bases between them. Germline values: CDR1 MDHEN, CDR2 SYDVKM. The CDR3: CASSLLQGAGGDTEAFF. The CDR3 nucleotides read TGTGCCAGCAGTTTATTGCAGGGAGCGGGTGGGGACACTGAAGCTTTCTTT.

This chain joins TRBV7-6 and TRBJ1-1; D gene unclear. The CDR3 extends over 15 amino acids. V was pared by 1 base and J by 11 bases, with 20 bases between. The germline gives CDR1 SGHVS, CDR2 FNYEAQ. CDR3 residues: CASSLDGISPMEAFF. CDR3 coding DNA: TGTGCCAGCAGCTTAGACGGAATATCTCCAATGGAGGCTTTCTTT.

V and J are TRBV28 and TRBJ1-4; TRBD1 matches 11 bases. There are 15 residues in the CDR3. Germline V gene data show CDR1 as MDHEN and CDR2 as SYDVKM. After removal of 4 bases from V and 7 bases from J, the junction contained 5 bases not matched to a gene. CDR3 nucleotide sequence: TGTGCCAGCAGTTCAGTCGGGACAGGGGGTGAAAAACTGTTTTTT. Its protein is CASSSVGTGGEKLFF.

The V gene is TRBV13, the J gene TRBJ1-5; D ambiguous. Trimming removed 5 bases from V and 5 bases from J, with 10 bases in between. There are 13 residues in the CDR3. CDR1 PRHDT and CDR2 FYEKMQ come from the germline V gene (reference sequence). The DNA of the CDR3 is TGTGCCAGCAGCAGGAAACGGGATCAGCCCCAGCATTTT. Residues: CASSRKRDQPQHF.

This sequence joins TRBV30 and TRBJ1-1; TRBD1 agrees at 7 bases. The germline V gene encodes CDR1 GTSNPN and CDR2 SVGIG (reference sequence). With V trimmed by 3 bases and J by 8 bases, 6 bases remained unmatched. The CDR3 contains 12 residues. CDR3 sequence: CAWRAGTAEAFF. The CDR3 coding sequence is TGTGCCTGGAGGGCCGGGACAGCCGAAGCTTTCTTT.

The chain couples TRBV10-3 to TRBJ1-2, with D possibly TRBD1 on 6 matching bases. Trimming stripped 5 bases from V and 4 bases from J, with 8 bases between. Germline values: CDR1 ENHRY, CDR2 SYGVKD. This CDR3 contains 12 residues. CDR3 loop: CAISTGLYGYTF. DNA of the CDR3: TGTGCCATCAGTACAGGGCTCTATGGCTACACCTTC.

The chain has TRBV5-3 and TRBJ2-7; D gene uncertain. TRBV5-3 is placed among ORFs of uncertain function. This CDR3 contains 13 residues. V dropped 4 bases and J dropped 3 bases, with 11 bases sitting between them. DNA of the CDR3: TGTGCCAGAAGCCCGGCCTGGAGCTACGAGCAGTACTTC. Translation: CARSPAWSYEQYF.

The rearrangement joins TRBV6-5 to TRBJ1-4; 9 nucleotides align to TRBD1. V shed 10 bases and J 8 bases; nucleotides not matched to a gene: 8. Germline V gene sequence: CDR1 MNHEY, CDR2 SVGAGI. This CDR3 contains 13 residues. The CDR3 nucleotides read TGTGCCACCACGGGACAGGGACGGGAAAAACTGTTTTTT. Protein product: CATTGQGREKLFF.

This rearrangement joins TRBV7-3 to TRBJ2-1; weak D call: TRBD2 (6 bases). V was pared by 6 bases and J by 9 bases, with 9 bases between. The CDR3 consists of 11 residues. Germline V lookup: CDR1 SGHTA, CDR2 FQGTGA. The CDR3 sequence: CASSSGGEQFF. In nucleotides, the CDR3 is TGTGCCAGCAGTAGCGGAGGTGAGCAGTTCTTC.

The chain recombines TRBV5-6 with TRBJ2-1, with D tentatively TRBD2 (6 bases). Trimming took 0 bases from V and 4 from J, leaving 11 bases between them. Germline CDR1 and CDR2: SGHDT and YYEEEE. The CDR3 contains 15 residues. The CDR3 sequence is CASSLVGGGYNEQFF. The CDR3 nucleotides are TGTGCCAGCAGCTTGGTGGGGGGAGGTTACAATGAGCAGTTCTTC.

The chain recombines TRBV3-1 (or the pseudogene TRBV3-2) with TRBJ1-3, with D perhaps TRBD1 (5 bases). V was cut by 4 bases and J by 10 bases, with 17 bases left in between. CDR1 and CDR2 from the germline V gene are LGHDT and YNNKEL (reference sequence). There are 14 residues in the CDR3. The CDR3 here is CASSPAGGGRTIYF. In DNA, the CDR3 is TGTGCCAGCAGCCCCGCCGGCGGGGGTAGGACCATATATTTT.

Written as DNA, the CDR3 is TGTGCCAGCAGCCAAAAGCCCGGACTGATACAAAATGAAAAACTGTTTTTT. Protein sequence: CASSQKPGLIQNEKLFF. The chain carries TRBV7-9 and TRBJ1-4, with D hard to call. The CDR3 length is 17 residues. Trimming took 5 bases from V and 5 from J, leaving 21 bases between them. Germline V lookup: CDR1 SEHNR, CDR2 FQNEAQ (reference sequence).

This chain uses TRBV4-3 with TRBJ1-1, with no clear D. Trimming left V 3 bases short and J 3 bases short, with 14 bases between. The germline gives CDR1 LGHNA, CDR2 YSLEER. This CDR3 contains 15 residues. The CDR3 sequence is CASSQNLGRDTEAFF. The CDR3 DNA reads TGCGCCAGCAGCCAGAACCTCGGGAGGGACACTGAAGCTTTCTTT.

This chain connects TRBV7-3 to TRBJ2-1; TRBD2 aligns across 9 bases. CDR1 is SGHTA, CDR2 FQGTGA, per germline. The CDR3 is 15 amino acids. Trimming took 2 bases from V and 7 from J; bases not matched to a gene: 6. The CDR3 loop is CASSLPLAGKNEQFF. The CDR3 bases are TGTGCCAGCAGCTTACCACTAGCGGGTAAGAATGAGCAGTTCTTC.